The present T cell receptor (beta chain) was sequenced within a study of CXCR3-negative and CXCR3-positive naive CD8 T cells. Turning to the study itself: Each library gave roughly 1.6 +/- 0.3 million of approximately 140 million TRB reads. General observations from the study: Cryopreservation partially lowered CXCR3 expression, so most assays used fresh PBMCs.

As to this clonotype: No antigen is known for it.

Germline V CDR1 and CDR2: MNHEY, SVGEGT. The CDR3 totals 13 residues. UMI-labeled 5' RACE yielded the TRB cDNA libraries. TCRdb re-called the 5' RACE reads and shows each CDR3 protein once, DNA omitted. Its table records 100,000 to 150,000 distinct CDR3 sequences. Sequencing input: naive CXCR3- CD8+ T cells from blood. Sample subset: CD45RO-CCR7+CD27+CD95- naive CD8+ T cells lacking CXCR3 (TNR3-). The chain has TRBV6-2 or TRBV6-3 and TRBJ1-5; the D gene TCRdb calls, TRBD1, cannot be checked with no DNA. The clonotype originates from a human donor in good health. Some clones in this sample may be carry-over from other donors' samples. This chain's CDR3 is CAIGDRDNQPQHF.